Listed below are T cell receptor beta chains from one sample, sequenced in a study of shared clonotypes between healthy human individuals. Profiling relied on immunoSEQ multiplex PCR, and the TCRdb table lists in-frame clones only, not all of them. The sample carries roughly 2.1 million clones, under 95% recorded once. Sample: naive CD8+ T cells from PBMCs. These receptors all come from a man between 18 and 29 years old in good health. Some clones in this sample may be carry-over from other donors' samples. Both conserved end residues are part of each CDR3. D genes are given only for firm matches. Size is omitted from some rows. Given values are once, few, many or a class for expanded clones.

. . TRBJ1-1 TRBV7-9 TGTGCCAGCAGCTTACCTAAGACGGGGATGAACACTGAAGCTTTCTTT CASSLPKTGMNTEAFF
. . TRBJ2-1 TRBV29-1 TGCAGCGTTGAGGACAGCAATGAGCAGTTCTTC CSVEDSNEQFF
. many TRBJ2-7 TRBV4-1 TGCGCCAGCAGCCAAGGACTTGGCTACGAGCAGTACTTC CASSQGLGYEQYF
. . TRBJ2-5 TRBV11-1 TGTGCCAGCAGCCCACAGGAGGAGACCCAGTACTTC CASSPQEETQYF
. . TRBJ2-2 TRBV27 TGTGCCAGCAGTGCTACAGCGAACACCGGGGAGCTGTTTTTT CASSATANTGELFF
TRBD1 . TRBJ1-1 TRBV27 TGTGCCAGCAGTTACCTCGGGACAGCGAACACTGAAGCTTTCTTT CASSYLGTANTEAFF
TRBD2 . TRBJ2-7 TRBV7-9 TGTGCCAGCAGCCCCGGGGAGGGGAGTTACTACGAGCAGTACTTC CASSPGEGSYYEQYF
. . TRBJ2-7 TRBV6-1 TGTGCCAGCATCAGGCGATACTACGAGCAGTACTTC CASIRRYYEQYF
. . TRBJ2-1 TRBV4-1 TGCGCCAGCAGCCAAGTAGGTGGGAGAGGCTACAATGAGCAGTTCTTC CASSQVGGRGYNEQFF
TRBD1 . TRBJ1-5 TRBV5-6 TGTGCCAGCAGCTTGGAAGGACAGGGGAATCAGCCCCAGCATTTT CASSLEGQGNQPQHF
TRBD2 . TRBJ2-7 TRBV7-9 TGTGCCAGCAGCTCCCTTAGCGGGAGGGCCTACGAGCAGTACTTC CASSSLSGRAYEQYF
. . TRBJ2-1 TRBV28 TGTGCCAGCAGTCGGGCGGACGATTACTACAATGAGCAGTTCTTC CASSRADDYYNEQFF
. few TRBJ1-1 TRBV10-3 TGTGCCATCAGTGATTTTCCACTGGGGAACACTGAAGCTTTCTTT CAISDFPLGNTEAFF
. once TRBJ2-2 TRBV29-1 TGCAGCGTTGGCTCGACAGCGAACACCGGGGAGCTGTTTTTT CSVGSTANTGELFF